These T cell receptor beta chains were read from a single sample in a study of beta chain features in type 1 diabetes. Assay used: immunoSEQ multiplex PCR; TCRdb lists only in-frame clones, some missing. Among approximately 280,000 clones listed, over 14% were seen once. The specimen sequenced was naive CD4+ T cells from blood. These receptors all stem from a man between 18 and 35 years old with type 1 diabetes. Each CDR3 is given with its conserved first and last residue. D genes are given only for firm matches. The size of a clone is reported for some rows only, either as once, few or many, or as a class for expanded clones.

TRBV5-1	.	few	TRBJ1-1	CASRTDRNTEAFF	TGCGCCAGCAGGACGGACAGGAACACTGAAGCTTTCTTT
TRBV5-1	.	few	TRBJ2-1	CASSLRRQAIEEQFF	TGCGCCAGCAGCTTGCGGAGACAGGCGATAGAGGAGCAGTTCTTC
TRBV2	.	.	TRBJ1-1	CASSRQGEAFF	TGTGCCAGCAGTCGCCAGGGGGAAGCTTTCTTT
TRBV28	.	many	TRBJ2-1	CASSLGDEQFF	TGTGCCAGCAGCTTGGGCGATGAGCAGTTCTTC
TRBV5-8	.	few	TRBJ1-2	CASSLTAPYGYTF	TGTGCCAGCAGCCTGACAGCTCCCTATGGCTACACCTTC
TRBV9	.	.	TRBJ2-5	CASSEQPTTQETQYF	TGTGCCAGCAGCGAACAACCCACTACGCAAGAGACCCAGTACTTC
TRBV27	TRBD2	.	TRBJ2-3	CASRTKSRGLAERPDTQYF	TGTGCCAGCAGAACCAAAAGTAGGGGACTAGCGGAGCGGCCAGATACGCAGTATTTT
TRBV6-6	.	.	TRBJ1-6	CASCRQGNSPLHF	TGTGCCAGCTGTCGCCAGGGGAATTCACCCCTCCACTTT
TRBV4-3	.	few	TRBJ1-2	CASSQDDRWYGYTF	TGCGCCAGCAGCCAAGATGACAGATGGTATGGCTACACCTTC
TRBV7-2	TRBD1	few	TRBJ2-7	CASSLGQGAKYEQYF	TGTGCCAGCAGCTTGGGACAGGGGGCTAAGTACGAGCAGTACTTC
TRBV29-1	.	few	TRBJ2-7	CSVVTRAPREQYF	TGCAGCGTTGTTACCAGGGCCCCCCGGGAGCAGTACTTC
TRBV27	.	few	TRBJ2-7	CASSFTPGPYEQYF	TGTGCCAGCAGTTTTACCCCAGGGCCCTACGAGCAGTACTTC
TRBV19	TRBD1	few	TRBJ1-5	CASNRDRGATSNQPQHF	TGTGCCAGCAACCGGGACAGGGGTGCTACTAGCAATCAGCCCCAGCATTTT
TRBV7-2	.	.	TRBJ1-1	CASSLVSREAFF	TGTGCCAGCAGCTTAGTGTCCAGGGAAGCTTTCTTT
TRBV7-9	.	few	TRBJ2-5	CASARGQQETQYF	TGTGCCAGCGCACGGGGTCAACAAGAGACCCAGTACTTC
TRBV30	TRBD1	.	TRBJ2-7	CAWSRWDRSYEQYF	TGTGCCTGGAGTCGGTGGGACAGATCCTACGAGCAGTACTTC
TRBV18	.	.	TRBJ2-7	CASSLSGSAYEQYF	TGTGCCAGCTCACTTAGCGGCTCGGCCTACGAGCAGTACTTC
TRBV30	TRBD1	.	TRBJ1-5	CAWGQGLGQPQHF	TGTGCCTGGGGACAGGGCCTGGGTCAGCCCCAGCATTTT
TRBV19	TRBD1	few	TRBJ1-1	CASRDRVQGAGTEAFF	TGTGCCAGTAGGGACCGGGTACAGGGGGCTGGCACTGAAGCTTTCTTT
TRBV6-1	TRBD1	few	TRBJ2-6	CATGSGGSGANVLTF	TGTGCCACGGGGTCAGGGGGCTCTGGGGCCAACGTCCTGACTTTC
TRBV7-6	.	.	TRBJ2-1	CASSSGLHNEQFF	TGTGCCAGCAGCTCGGGACTGCACAATGAGCAGTTCTTC
TRBV7-9	.	few	TRBJ1-5	CASSASNQPQHF	TGTGCCAGCAGCGCGAGCAATCAGCCCCAGCATTTT
TRBV19	.	.	TRBJ2-3	CASSFSRTEGFSYTQYF	TGTGCCAGTAGTTTTTCTCGGACAGAAGGGTTCAGTTATACGCAGTATTTT
TRBV7-9	.	few	TRBJ1-5	CARTQGLESQPQHF	TGTGCCAGGACACAGGGTTTAGAGTCTCAGCCCCAGCATTTT
TRBV5-1	.	.	TRBJ2-3	CASSLNGVPTDTQYF	TGCGCCAGCAGCTTGAACGGGGTCCCCACAGATACGCAGTATTTT
TRBV18	TRBD2	.	TRBJ2-7	CASSFTSGGVYEQYF	TGTGCCAGCTCGTTCACTAGCGGGGGAGTGTACGAGCAGTACTTC
TRBV15	.	few	TRBJ2-2	CATSSTGLNTGELFF	TGTGCCACCAGCAGCACAGGGTTGAACACCGGGGAGCTGTTTTTT
TRBV5-4	.	.	TRBJ1-4	CASSLGGNEKLFF	TGTGCCAGCAGCTTGGGGGGCAATGAAAAACTGTTTTTT
TRBV9	TRBD2	.	TRBJ2-3	CASSEWAGSGGATDTQYF	TGTGCCAGCAGCGAGTGGGCAGGGAGCGGGGGAGCCACAGATACGCAGTATTTT
TRBV2	.	.	TRBJ1-1	CASEVRSEAFF	TGTGCCAGCGAAGTTCGGAGTGAAGCTTTCTTT
TRBV7-2	TRBD1	few	TRBJ1-1	CASSLYRTGEAFF	TGTGCCAGCAGCCTTTATAGGACAGGTGAAGCTTTCTTT
TRBV7-2	TRBD2	.	TRBJ2-7	CASSYTSGGGEQYF	TGTGCCAGCAGCTATACTAGCGGGGGAGGGGAGCAGTACTTC
TRBV7-2	TRBD1	.	TRBJ2-2	CASSLMSGTGVFPGELFF	TGTGCCAGCAGCTTAATGAGTGGCACAGGGGTATTCCCCGGGGAGCTGTTTTTT
TRBV25-1	TRBD1	.	TRBJ2-7	CASSTGTGAYEQYF	TGTGCCAGCAGTACCGGGACAGGGGCCTACGAGCAGTACTTC
TRBV7-9	TRBD2	.	TRBJ2-1	CASSLGNSGAYNEQFF	TGTGCCAGCAGCTTAGGCAATAGCGGGGCGTACAATGAGCAGTTCTTC
TRBV4-3	TRBD2	.	TRBJ2-7	CASSQDIGGSSYEQYF	TGCGCCAGCAGCCAAGATATCGGGGGGAGCTCCTACGAGCAGTACTTC
TRBV5-4	TRBD2	.	TRBJ2-1	CASSLLTSGGSSSYNEQFF	TGTGCCAGCAGCTTACTGACTAGCGGGGGTTCCAGCTCCTACAATGAGCAGTTCTTC
TRBV18	.	few	TRBJ1-4	CASSSPGQPNEKLFF	TGTGCCAGCTCATCGCCCGGACAGCCGAATGAAAAACTGTTTTTT
TRBV27	TRBD2	.	TRBJ2-7	CASSYRRELSNEQYF	TGTGCCAGCAGTTACAGGCGGGAGTTATCCAACGAGCAGTACTTC
TRBV10-3	TRBD2	.	TRBJ2-7	CAISPSGEYEQYF	TGTGCCATCAGTCCTAGCGGGGAATACGAGCAGTACTTC
TRBV9	.	.	TRBJ2-7	CASSVEIGAAEQYF	TGTGCCAGCAGCGTAGAAATAGGGGCAGCCGAGCAGTACTTC
TRBV7-2	TRBD1	.	TRBJ2-3	CASSPKGQATDTQYF	TGTGCCAGCAGCCCTAAGGGACAGGCCACAGATACGCAGTATTTT
TRBV6-1	.	.	TRBJ1-2	CASSEPGWTATNYGYTF	TGTGCCAGCAGTGAACCTGGTTGGACAGCTACTAACTATGGCTACACCTTC
TRBV5-1	.	.	TRBJ1-2	CASRDTGYGYTF	TGCGCCAGTAGAGACACCGGCTATGGCTACACCTTC
TRBV28	TRBD1	few	TRBJ1-1	CASSLMGQGVVWAEAFF	TGTGCCAGCAGTTTAATGGGACAGGGGGTCGTGTGGGCTGAAGCTTTCTTT
TRBV6-5	TRBD1	few	TRBJ2-1	CASSYSGDRVNEQFF	TGTGCCAGCAGTTACTCCGGAGACAGGGTCAATGAGCAGTTCTTC
TRBV30	TRBD2	few	TRBJ2-1	CATRTSGSYNEQFF	TGTGCCACCCGGACTAGCGGGTCCTACAATGAGCAGTTCTTC
TRBV28	TRBD1	few	TRBJ1-2	CASEQGPFYGYTF	TGTGCCAGTGAACAGGGGCCATTCTATGGCTACACCTTC
TRBV29-1	.	few	TRBJ2-1	CSARPSAPAEEQFF	TGCAGCGCTCGGCCGTCAGCGCCAGCCGAGGAGCAGTTCTTC
TRBV5-6	TRBD2	few	TRBJ2-5	CASSLEPSGVMAQYF	TGTGCCAGCAGCTTGGAGCCTAGCGGGGTAATGGCCCAGTACTTC
TRBV2	.	.	TRBJ1-5	CASSDSRGQPQHF	TGTGCCAGCAGTGATTCGCGGGGTCAGCCCCAGCATTTT
TRBV19	TRBD1	many	TRBJ2-7	CATYRDRQYF	TGTGCCACCTACCGGGACAGACAGTACTTC